A single sample is the source of the 5 T cell receptor beta chains below, sequenced in a study of CD8 T cells in Susac syndrome. Random-hexamer reverse transcription was applied to roughly 0.5 to 1 ug RNA. TCRdb passed the immunoSEQ multiplex PCR reads through MiXCR, listing each CDR3 protein once. The repertoire has 150,000 to 180,000 distinct CDR3 sequences, roughly 94% of them found once; the top ten carry 0.2% to 0.25%. Sample: CD8+ T cells from PBMCs. The receptor set was obtained from a human donor with multiple sclerosis.

The chain uses TRBV27 and TRBJ2-1, with D hard to call. The CDR3 loop spans 12 amino acids. Per the germline V gene, CDR1 is MNHEY and CDR2 is SMNVEV (reference sequence). V was clipped by 6 bases and J by 5 bases, with 8 bases between them. The CDR3, as DNA: TGTGCCAGCAGCCGCCCCAACAATGAGCAGTTCTTC. Translated: CASSRPNNEQFF.

The chain is built from TRBV24-1 and TRBJ2-1, with TRBD2 matching 13 bases. Unmatched junction bases numbered 4, after V lost 4 bases and J lost 5 bases. Germline V gives CDR1 KGHDR, CDR2 SFDVKD. This CDR3 spans 16 amino acids. In nucleotides, the CDR3 is TGTGCCACCAGTGACACTAGCGGGGGGGCCAACAATGAGCAGTTCTTC. It translates to CATSDTSGGANNEQFF.

This rearrangement joins TRBV19 to TRBJ1-5; 8 bases align to TRBD1. Trimming removed 5 bases from V and 6 bases from J; junction bases left unmatched: 9. The V gene's germline CDR1 is LNHDA and CDR2 SQIVND (reference sequence). This CDR3 spans 15 amino acids. CDR3 sequence reads: CASSPIRDRTQPQHF. CDR3 nucleotides: TGTGCCAGTAGTCCGATCCGGGACAGGACTCAGCCCCAGCATTTT. Supplemented by reference TRBV19 and TRBJ1-5, the full variable domain reads DGGITQSPKYLFRKEGQNVTLSCEQNLNHDAMYWYRQDPGQGLRLIYYSQIVNDFQKGDIAEGYSVSREKKESFPLTVTSAQKNPTAFYLCASSPIRDRTQPQHFGDGTRLSIL.

The chain combines TRBV5-4 with TRBJ1-2; D may be TRBD1 (5 bases). Germline V gene sequence: CDR1 SGHNT, CDR2 YYREEE (reference sequence). Trimming shortened V by 4 bases and J by 6 bases, and 13 bases separated the two germline ends. This CDR3 is built from 13 residues. CDR3 DNA: TGTGCCAGCAGCATGCAGGGCCTCCATGGCTACACCTTC. Translated, it gives CASSMQGLHGYTF.

The V gene is TRBV20-1, the J gene TRBJ2-3; D remains ambiguous. The CDR3 covers 14 residues. Trimming pared 3 bases from V and 4 bases from J, leaving 14 bases between. Germline CDR1 DFQATT, CDR2 SNEGSKA (reference sequence). The CDR3 protein is CSASIGQFPDTQYF. DNA for the CDR3: TGCAGTGCTAGCATCGGGCAGTTCCCAGATACGCAGTATTTT.